This is a list of T cell receptor beta chains from one sample in a study of blood T cell repertoires in COVID-19. TCRdb's table, derived via immunoSEQ multiplex PCR, lists solely in-frame clones and lacks some. Seen here are 200,000 to 250,000 clones, roughly 84% observed once, and the top ten hold 18%. The sequenced sample consisted of peripheral blood. These receptors originate from an elderly woman with active or convalescent COVID-19. Both conserved end residues are trimmed from each CDR3. Fields, in order: J gene, V gene, CDR3 protein.

>TRBJ1-1|TRBV27
ASNTRQGAPDTEAF
>TRBJ2-7|TRBV6-5
ASGALGLENYEQY
>TRBJ2-6|TRBV29-1
SVPGTGGAGANVLT
>TRBJ2-7|TRBV5-3
ARSLGTYEQY
>TRBJ2-5|TRBV4-2
ASSQEYWGGGETQY
>TRBJ1-1|TRBV25-1
ASSAAPGQNTEAF
>TRBJ2-1|TRBV7-2
ASSSGLAGGHNEQF
>TRBJ1-1|TRBV7-2
ASSFRSTGITEAF
>TRBJ2-1|TRBV19
ASMGQGSNEQF
>TRBJ1-5|TRBV7-9
ASRRDSNQPQH
>TRBJ2-3|TRBV7-2
ASSLVAGGSDTQY
>TRBJ1-2|TRBV18
ASSPQRPGGNGYT
>TRBJ2-2|TRBV7-2
ASSPSAIAGRSGELF
>TRBJ2-2|TRBV19
ASSRTSGKAGELF
>TRBJ1-2|TRBV28
ASRQLFPGFSYGYT
>TRBJ2-3|TRBV19
ASTDGGLAGATDTQY
>TRBJ2-7|TRBV4-3
ASSQGTSGRAGEQY
>TRBJ2-5|TRBV7-9
ASSPGQGAQEETQY
>TRBJ2-7|TRBV19
ATGGGPYEQY
>TRBJ1-1|TRBV18
ASSETLNTEAF
>TRBJ1-3|TRBV7-2
ASSTLTARSGNTIY
>TRBJ2-5|TRBV11-2
ASSLGGTGTGETQY
>TRBJ2-1|TRBV4-3
ASSHEAGGLLNEQF
>TRBJ1-2|TRBV20-1
SASPPGQGGDGYT
>TRBJ2-5|TRBV6-4
ASSDSERTGAYQETQY
>TRBJ1-2|TRBV4-2
ASSQEGRPLYGYT
>TRBJ2-6|TRBV9
ASSVDGVTGANVLT
>TRBJ2-7|TRBV18
ASSPGGGEQY
>TRBJ1-5|TRBV4-3
ASSLSGQGRKQPQH
>TRBJ2-3|TRBV2
ASKLESTDTQY
>TRBJ1-4|TRBV7-9
ASSLGRTNEKLF
>TRBJ1-1|TRBV7-2
ASSDRPNTEAF
>TRBJ2-5|TRBV4-3
ASSLGTSGSAETQY
>TRBJ1-2|TRBV11-2
ASSFDSNYGYT
>TRBJ1-2|TRBV7-9
ASTLGQGVDYGYT
>TRBJ1-2|TRBV2
ASSEAGRSYGYT
>TRBJ2-1|TRBV6-2/TRBV6-3
ASSDTSIEQF
>TRBJ2-2|TRBV5-6
ASSFWSTGELF
>TRBJ2-2|TRBV30
AWSRTSLNGELF
>TRBJ1-2|TRBV5-4
ASSFDRGYGYT
>TRBJ2-7|TRBV11-3
ASSLGYGPYEQY
>TRBJ1-1|TRBV12-3/TRBV12-4
ASSRDKVTEAF
>TRBJ2-7|TRBV23-1
ASGLEQTSSSYEQY
>TRBJ1-2|TRBV28
ASSPLGGLNGYT
>TRBJ2-2|TRBV18
ASSPGQNTGELF
>TRBJ2-5|TRBV7-7
ASSLVLGGKETQY
>TRBJ2-7|TRBV5-5
ASSFGLGQGVYEQY
>TRBJ2-1|TRBV2
ASSDRAERQF
>TRBJ1-5|TRBV2
ASSRDRANQPQH
>TRBJ1-1|TRBV7-2
ASSLGDRINTEAF
>TRBJ2-1|TRBV11-2
ASSLDSGLYNEQF